The clone carrying this TCR beta chain was observed a handful of times. Its target is not known. This specimen comes from a study of cytomegalovirus exposure and HLA in healthy donors. Study-level background: Findings of an earlier analysis included over 95 million unique TCR beta sequences from 180 million or so T cells. In an early release, HLA-typed donors contributed approximately 80 million unique TCR sequences.

Losses at the gene ends were 4 bases for V and 1 base for J; bases not matched to a gene: 10. The CDR3 contains 18 residues. Germline CDR1 reads MNHNS; CDR2 reads SASEGT. The PCR employed 60 Vbeta primers together with 13 Jbeta primers. Clones were sequenced by immunoSEQ multiplex PCR, and TCRdb holds only the in-frame ones, with some missing. Of 110,000 or so clones detected, roughly 76% appear once; the ten largest clones hold less than 15%. The study, taken as a whole, reports: A later look showed TCR association rates differing by HLA locus, highest for DRB1 and lowest for HLA-C. TCR beta chains associated with HLA were, in a later analysis, more clonally expanded than equally common others.

Sequencing input: PBMCs. The TCR comes from a woman aged 40 to 50 in good health and CMV-seropositive. The chain has TRBV6-1 and TRBJ2-6; 7 positions match TRBD1. The CDR3 DNA reads as TGTGCCAGCAGTGTCCGACAGGGTGCCCTATCTGGGGCCAACGTCCTGACTTTC. This codes for CASSVRQGALSGANVLTF.